The 23 T cell receptor beta chains below come from one sample, sequenced in a study of blood T cell repertoires in COVID-19. Generated by immunoSEQ multiplex PCR, the TCRdb table keeps only in-frame clones and is missing some. The repertoire consists of 200,000 to 250,000 clones, with roughly 90% occurring once and the leading ten covering 6.2%. The material sequenced was peripheral blood. These receptors were collected from a man aged 55 to 70 with acute or convalescent COVID-19.

This chain joins TRBV9 and TRBJ2-3; TRBD2 agrees at 11 bases. V was clipped by 4 bases and J by 5 bases; unmatched bases: 6. This CDR3 spans 15 amino acids. CDR1 and CDR2 from the germline V gene are SGDLS and YYNGEE. CDR3 sequence: CASSKLAGDGDTQYF. CDR3 DNA sequence: TGTGCCAGCAGCAAACTAGCGGGAGATGGAGATACGCAGTATTTT.

The rearrangement joins TRBV6-5 to TRBJ1-2, with D perhaps matching TRBD1 (6 bases). The CDR3 length is 15 residues. Deletions cut 8 bases from V and 0 bases from J, with 16 bases between. Germline loops: CDR1 MNHEY, CDR2 SVGAGI. CDR3 amino acids: CASAMTGASNYGYTF. As DNA, the CDR3 is TGTGCCAGCGCCATGACAGGCGCCTCTAACTATGGCTACACCTTC.

The V call is TRBV4-3, the J call TRBJ1-6, with a weak D call TRBD1 (6 bases). V lost 1 base to trimming and J lost 7 bases, with 11 bases between them. Looked up from germline, CDR1 is LGHNA and CDR2 is YSLEER. The CDR3 totals 15 residues. CDR3 sequence: CASSQATGMNSPLHF. The DNA for the CDR3 is TGCGCCAGCAGCCAAGCTACAGGGATGAATTCACCCCTCCACTTT.

V usage is TRBV27 and J usage is TRBJ2-6; 8 bases are a match to TRBD1. The germline V gene has CDR1 MNHEY and CDR2 SMNVEV (reference sequence). CDR3 length equals 18 residues. The ends lost 2 bases at V and 1 base at J; junction bases unmatched: 7. The CDR3: CASSLLQGVGSGANVLTF. The CDR3 nucleotides are TGTGCCAGCAGTTTACTACAGGGGGTGGGTTCTGGGGCCAACGTCCTGACTTTC.

About this clone itself: Relative to the germline gene, one junction end is altered; a read error may explain this. V gene TRBV14 combines with J gene TRBJ2-1, with D uncertain. The germline gives CDR1 SGHDN, CDR2 FVKESK. The CDR3 sequence is 14 residues long. CDR3 DNA sequence: TGTGCCAGCAGCCGGCACGACTCCTGCAATGAGCAGTTCTTC. It translates to CASSRHDSCNEQFF.

The chain links TRBV6-2 or TRBV6-3 to TRBJ2-7; D call uncertain. V was clipped by 0 bases and J by 9 bases, with 6 bases between them. The germline V gene has CDR1 MNHEY and CDR2 SVGEGT. The CDR3 totals 11 residues. This CDR3 reads CASSYSVVQYF. In nucleotides, the CDR3 is TGTGCCAGCAGTTACTCGGTAGTGCAGTACTTC.

This clone was recorded once. V is TRBV7-9 and J is TRBJ2-5, with 7 bases lining up with TRBD2. CDR1 and CDR2 from the germline V gene are SEHNR and FQNEAQ (reference sequence). The CDR3 has 15 residues. Germline trimming cut 3 bases from V and 0 bases from J; bases unmatched to any gene: 4. Here the CDR3 DNA reads TGTGCCAGCAGCTTTCGGGGGGATTACCAAGAGACCCAGTACTTC. It yields the protein CASSFRGDYQETQYF.

The genes are TRBV5-1 and TRBJ2-7; TRBD1 aligns across 8 bases. The length of the CDR3 is 15 residues. V trimming: 0 bases; J trimming: 3 bases; junction bases outside the gene matches: 5. Germline V lookup: CDR1 SGHRS, CDR2 YFSETQ. The CDR3: CASSLEGQGIYEQYF. The DNA of the CDR3 is TGCGCCAGCAGCTTGGAAGGACAGGGCATCTACGAGCAGTACTTC.

J is TRBJ2-3 and V is TRBV11-1, with 7 bases that match TRBD2. Germline assignment: CDR1 SGHAT and CDR2 FQDESV (reference sequence). The CDR3 is made up of 15 amino acids. With V trimmed by 5 bases and J by 2 bases, 7 bases remained unmatched. The CDR3 DNA reads TGTGCCAGCAGCGTTCGCGGGGGATTCACAGATACGCAGTATTTT. As protein: CASSVRGGFTDTQYF.

V gene TRBV29-1 combines with J gene TRBJ2-3; 8 bases line up with TRBD2. The CDR3 sequence is 12 residues long. Trimming took 7 bases from V and 5 from J; bases not matched to a gene: 5. Germline CDR1 SQVTM, CDR2 ANQGSEA. As DNA, the CDR3 is TGCAGCGCGAAAGCGGGGGAAGATACGCAGTATTTT. Protein sequence: CSAKAGEDTQYF.

This clone was observed a few times. The J gene is TRBJ2-7, the V gene TRBV3-1 (or the pseudogene TRBV3-2); 10 nucleotides line up with TRBD2. Trimming cost V 4 bases and J 9 bases; bases outside gene matches: 15. This CDR3 region has 16 residues. Germline V gives CDR1 LGHDT, CDR2 YNNKEL (reference sequence). CDR3 sequence reads: CASSRQAASGSSGQYF. The CDR3 DNA is TGTGCCAGCAGCCGGCAAGCGGCTAGCGGGAGTAGTGGGCAGTACTTC.

This clone was observed a few times. V gene TRBV10-1 combines with J gene TRBJ2-7; D possibly corresponds to TRBD1 (6 bases). From germline, CDR1 is WNHNN and CDR2 SYGVQD (reference sequence). The CDR3 runs to 15 residues. Trimming removed 7 bases from V and 1 base from J, with 17 bases in between. The CDR3 region has the DNA TGCGCCAGCACCGCGAGGGAACAGGGTTCCTACGAGCAGTACTTC. It yields the protein CASTAREQGSYEQYF.

This chain links TRBV28 with TRBJ1-5; 7 nucleotides line up with TRBD1. J lost 5 bases, V lost 4 bases, and 5 bases had no gene match. The CDR3 extends over 14 amino acids. Germline loops: CDR1 MDHEN, CDR2 SYDVKM. The CDR3 loop reads CASSSRQGYQPQHF. CDR3 DNA: TGTGCCAGCAGTTCCCGACAGGGCTATCAGCCCCAGCATTTT. The variable domain in full, with the rest retrieved from reference TRBV28 and TRBJ1-5, is DVKVTQSSRYLVKRTGEKVFLECVQDMDHENMFWYRQDPGLGLRLIYFSYDVKMKEKGDIPEGYSVSREKKERFSLILESASTNQTSMYLCASSSRQGYQPQHFGDGTRLSIL.

This clone has only one observation. The chain is built from TRBV28 and TRBJ1-2, with 9 nucleotides matching TRBD1. Germline V gene sequence: CDR1 MDHEN, CDR2 SYDVKM. The J segment lost 4 bases and the V segment lost 2 bases, leaving 14 bases of the junction unmatched. The CDR3 spans 18 residues. CDR3 amino acids: CASSLTGQGQGAIYGYTF. The CDR3 nucleotides read TGTGCCAGCAGTTTAACCGGTCAGGGACAGGGTGCAATCTATGGCTACACCTTC.

The chain carries TRBV24-1 and TRBJ2-2, with 9 bases that match TRBD2. CDR3 length: 16 residues. Germline V gene data show CDR1 as KGHDR and CDR2 as SFDVKD. V trimming: 4 bases; J trimming: 0 bases; junction bases outside the gene matches: 2. In DNA form, the CDR3 reads TGTGCCACCAGTGACCCTAGCGGGACGAACACCGGGGAGCTGTTTTTT. Amino acid sequence: CATSDPSGTNTGELFF.

The chain carries TRBV6-5 and TRBJ1-3, with a weak D call TRBD1 (6 bases). Germline assignment: CDR1 MNHEY and CDR2 SVGAGI. The CDR3 extends over 15 amino acids. V dropped 0 bases and J dropped 9 bases, with 15 bases sitting between them. Here the CDR3 reads CASSYSGGPRSTIYF. The DNA for the CDR3 is TGTGCCAGCAGTTACTCGGGGGGGCCAAGGAGCACCATATATTTT.

This clone was seen just once. The chain uses TRBV20-1 and TRBJ2-5; tentative D call: TRBD2 (6 bases). Germline V gene sequence: CDR1 DFQATT, CDR2 SNEGSKA (reference sequence). The CDR3 covers 11 residues. The CDR3 loop reads CRVADQETQYF. The CDR3 region has the DNA TGCAGAGTAGCGGACCAAGAGACCCAGTACTTC.

This clone was found once. J is TRBJ2-7 and V is TRBV29-1; TRBD1 agrees at 8 bases. The junction had 7 bases not matched to a gene; V was cut back by 7 bases and J by 2 bases. Looked up from germline, CDR1 is SQVTM and CDR2 is ANQGSEA. CDR3 length equals 13 residues. DNA of the CDR3: TGCAGCGCTGCGACAGGGGTAGCCTACGAGCAGTACTTC. Its protein is CSAATGVAYEQYF.

The gene calls are TRBV7-2 and TRBJ2-3; 8 nucleotides line up with TRBD1. The V and J ends lost 6 bases and 1 base, in that order; junction bases with no gene match: 9. The CDR3 runs 16 residues. CDR1 is SGHTA, CDR2 FQGNSA, per germline. The CDR3 is CASRSDRGRRTDTQYF. CDR3 in DNA: TGTGCCAGCAGAAGTGACAGGGGCCGTCGCACAGATACGCAGTATTTT.

This chain links TRBV28 with TRBJ2-1; 7 bases map to TRBD1. Trimming removed 6 bases from V and 6 bases from J; junction bases left unmatched: 11. CDR1 is MDHEN, CDR2 SYDVKM, per germline. This CDR3 has 15 amino acids. The CDR3 DNA follows: TGTGCCAGCAGCCCTCCGGGACAGAAGGGCAATGAGCAGTTCTTC. It codes for CASSPPGQKGNEQFF.

This chain links TRBV6-2 or TRBV6-3 with TRBJ1-1, with D possibly being TRBD1 (5 bases). The CDR3 is 18 amino acids. Germline values: CDR1 MNHEY, CDR2 SVGEGT. Trimming pared 0 bases from V and 6 bases from J, leaving 23 bases between. The DNA for the CDR3 is TGTGCCAGCAGTTACTCGCTTAGGGTTGTGCAGGGTAATGCTGAAGCTTTCTTT. Residues: CASSYSLRVVQGNAEAFF.

This clone has more than one count but fewer than ten. V usage is TRBV18 and J usage is TRBJ2-7, with TRBD1 identical over 9 bases. Trimming at V came to 3 bases and at J to 5 bases, leaving 11 bases not matched to a gene. This CDR3 comprises 16 residues. Looked up from germline, CDR1 is KGHSH and CDR2 is LQKENI. The CDR3 protein is CASSPVLGQGENEQYF. CDR3 nucleotide sequence: TGTGCCAGCTCACCGGTCCTGGGACAGGGCGAAAACGAGCAGTACTTC.

This clone was counted a single time. The chain couples TRBV5-5 to TRBJ2-7; D remains unclear. V lost 0 bases and J lost 5, with 12 bases in between. CDR3 length equals 14 residues. Looked up from germline, CDR1 is SGHKS and CDR2 is YYEKEE (reference sequence). Here the CDR3 DNA reads TGTGCCAGCAGCTTGGTTGTGGCTGGCCACGAGCAGTACTTC. Its translation is CASSLVVAGHEQYF.